These T cell receptor beta chains were read from a single sample in a study of CD8 T cells in Susac syndrome. MiXCR, applied by TCRdb to the immunoSEQ multiplex PCR reads, yields one record per CDR3 protein. The sample includes about 120,000 distinct CDR3 sequences, 90% to 95% of them seen just once. Sequenced: CD4+ T cells from PBMCs. These receptors were taken from a human donor in good health. CDR3s include the opening cysteine and the closing phenylalanine or tryptophan. Fields, in order: V gene, J gene, D gene, clone size, CDR3 DNA, CDR3 protein. D genes are given only for firm matches. Clone size is stated in some rows and not others, as once, few, many or a class when expanded.

TRBV7-8	TRBJ2-1	-	-	TGTGCCAGCAGCCCCGGGCCATCCTCCTACAATGAGCAGTTCTTC	CASSPGPSSYNEQFF
TRBV3-1	TRBJ2-2	-	-	TGTGCCAGCAGCCGCAGACCGAACACCGGGGAGCTGTTTTTT	CASSRRPNTGELFF
TRBV20-1	TRBJ1-2	-	once	TGCAGTGCTAGACAGGCCGGCACTAATGGCTACACCTTC	CSARQAGTNGYTF
TRBV20-1	TRBJ2-3	TRBD2	-	TGCAGTGCAAGACTAGCGGGCGGAGATACGCAGTATTTT	CSARLAGGDTQYF
TRBV29-1	TRBJ1-2	-	-	TGCAGCGTTGAAGACACGGGTACCTATGGCTACACCTTC	CSVEDTGTYGYTF
TRBV6-5	TRBJ2-7	-	-	TGTGCCAACAGCAACCTTGGCGGGGTGGGCTACGAGCAGTACTTC	CANSNLGGVGYEQYF
TRBV14	TRBJ1-2	-	once	TGTGCCAGCAGCCAAGAGGCAGTTTATGGCTACACCTTC	CASSQEAVYGYTF
TRBV6-2/TRBV6-3	TRBJ2-7	TRBD1	-	TGTGCCAGCAGTTCACCGGCTACCGTGACAGGGGGTCCCTACGAGCAGTACTTC	CASSSPATVTGGPYEQYF
TRBV27	TRBJ2-7	-	-	TGTGCCAGCAGCTCTACAGGGACCTACGAGCAGTACTTC	CASSSTGTYEQYF
TRBV29-1	TRBJ2-5	-	-	TGCAGCGTTTTGACTAGGTTGGAGACCCAGTACTTC	CSVLTRLETQYF
TRBV30	TRBJ1-1	-	-	TGTGCCTGGAGCGCCGGACCTATTTCCACTGAAGCTTTCTTT	CAWSAGPISTEAFF
TRBV20-1	TRBJ2-7	-	-	TGCAGTGCTAGTATCCGTCAGGACGAGCAGTACTTC	CSASIRQDEQYF
TRBV20-1	TRBJ2-1	TRBD2	-	TGCAGTGCTGGAAGCGGGAGGGCCACATACAATGAGCAGTTCTTC	CSAGSGRATYNEQFF
TRBV4-1	TRBJ2-5	-	-	TGCGCCAGCAGCCAAGGACCCCTGGAGACCCAGTACTTC	CASSQGPLETQYF
TRBV5-6	TRBJ2-3	TRBD1	-	TGTGCCAGCAGCTTGGAGGGAGACAGGGGTAATACGCAGTATTTT	CASSLEGDRGNTQYF
TRBV6-6	TRBJ2-7	TRBD1	few	TGTGCCAGCAGTTACGGGCAGGGGGTGAACTACGAGCAGTACTTC	CASSYGQGVNYEQYF
TRBV24-1	TRBJ1-1	TRBD1	once	TGTGCCCCCACGAGGACAGGGGATGTAGCTTTCTTT	CAPTRTGDVAFF
TRBV30	TRBJ2-5	-	-	TGTGCCTGGAGTGGGAGGGAGACCCAGTACTTC	CAWSGRETQYF
TRBV6-2/TRBV6-3	TRBJ2-7	-	-	TGTGCCAGCAGGGACTACCTCTCCTACGAGCAGTACTTC	CASRDYLSYEQYF
TRBV3-1	TRBJ2-5	-	-	TGTGCCAGCAGCCAAGGGGAAAGCCGAACAATCCAAGAGACCCAGTACTTC	CASSQGESRTIQETQYF
TRBV6-1	TRBJ1-3	-	-	TGTGCCAGCAGTGTCGCCGGGCTTTATGGAAACACCATATATTTT	CASSVAGLYGNTIYF
TRBV11-2	TRBJ2-2	-	-	TGTGCCAGCAGCTTATACGAGAGGAACACCGGGGAGCTGTTTTTT	CASSLYERNTGELFF
TRBV29-1	TRBJ1-1	-	-	TGCAGCGTTGTCGACGGGGACACTGAAGCTTTCTTT	CSVVDGDTEAFF
TRBV5-1	TRBJ2-1	-	-	TGCGCCAGCAGCTTGGCCGTGGACCCCTACAATGAGCAGTTCTTC	CASSLAVDPYNEQFF
TRBV24-1	TRBJ1-1	-	-	TGTGCCACCAGTGAAGTCGGACTTTCTGAAGCTTTCTTT	CATSEVGLSEAFF
TRBV25-1	TRBJ2-7	-	-	TGTGCCAACAGTGAAGGGGGCGAGCAGTACTTC	CANSEGGEQYF
TRBV7-9	TRBJ2-6	-	-	TGTGCCAGCAGCCGAATTTGGGCCGGGACTTCTGGGGCCAACGTCCTGACTTTC	CASSRIWAGTSGANVLTF
TRBV7-2	TRBJ2-7	TRBD1	once	TGTGCCAGCAGCTTAAAATCTTTAGGACAGGGGGCATCCGGCGAGCAGTACTTC	CASSLKSLGQGASGEQYF
TRBV19	TRBJ2-7	TRBD2	-	TGTGCCAGTAGTTTCTCGGGACTAGCGACCTACGAGCAGTACTTC	CASSFSGLATYEQYF
TRBV12-3/TRBV12-4	TRBJ1-5	-	-	TGTGCCAGCTCCGATGGGGATCAGCCCCAGCATTTT	CASSDGDQPQHF
TRBV7-2	TRBJ1-4	-	-	TGTGCCAGCAGCTTAGCTGGTCAGGGAAATGAAAAACTGTTTTTT	CASSLAGQGNEKLFF
TRBV20-1	TRBJ2-7	TRBD2	-	TGCAGTGTTCTAGCGGGATTGGGCTACGAGCAGTACTTC	CSVLAGLGYEQYF
TRBV3-1	TRBJ2-5	TRBD1	once	TGTGCCAGCAGCCAAAATTTAGGGACAGGAGAGACCCAGTACTTC	CASSQNLGTGETQYF
TRBV12-3/TRBV12-4	TRBJ2-7	TRBD1	once	TGTGCCAGCACTCCCGGGACAGGGGGCTTCGAGGGGCAGTACTTC	CASTPGTGGFEGQYF
TRBV30	TRBJ2-3	TRBD2	-	TGTGCCTGGAGTTGGACTAGCACCTTCACAGATACGCAGTATTTT	CAWSWTSTFTDTQYF
TRBV19	TRBJ2-5	TRBD2	-	TGTGCCAGTCGATCTAGCGGGAGGGGCGGGGAGACCCAGTACTTC	CASRSSGRGGETQYF
TRBV5-1	TRBJ2-5	-	-	TGCGCCAGCAGCTCTTCCAGTCAGGGCCTAGAGACCCAGTACTTC	CASSSSSQGLETQYF
TRBV5-1	TRBJ2-1	-	-	TGCGCCAGCAGCCCGAGGGGGGGCTGGGGATTGGGCAATGAGCAGTTCTTC	CASSPRGGWGLGNEQFF
TRBV20-1	TRBJ2-1	-	-	TGCAGTGCTACCGAAACCCTGGACAGTCCCAGGGGCAATGAGCAGTTCTTC	CSATETLDSPRGNEQFF
TRBV7-9	TRBJ2-2	-	-	TGTGCCAGCAGCTTAGTCGCAAACACCGGGGAGCTGTTTTTT	CASSLVANTGELFF